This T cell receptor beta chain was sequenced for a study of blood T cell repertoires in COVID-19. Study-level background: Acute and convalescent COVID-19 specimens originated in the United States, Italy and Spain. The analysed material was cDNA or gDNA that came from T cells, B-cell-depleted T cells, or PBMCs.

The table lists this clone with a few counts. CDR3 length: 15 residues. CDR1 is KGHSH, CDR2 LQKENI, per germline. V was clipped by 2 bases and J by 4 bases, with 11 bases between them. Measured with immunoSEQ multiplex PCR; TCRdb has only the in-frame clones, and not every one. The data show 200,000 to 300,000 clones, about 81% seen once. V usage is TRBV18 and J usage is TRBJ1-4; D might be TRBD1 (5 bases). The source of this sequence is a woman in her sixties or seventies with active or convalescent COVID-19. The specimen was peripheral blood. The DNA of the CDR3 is TGTGCCAGCTCACCAGGGGCAGCGGGTAATGAAAAACTGTTTTTT. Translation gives CASSPGAAGNEKLFF.